Listed here are 22 T cell receptor beta chains from one sample, sequenced in a study of blood T cell repertoires in COVID-19. TCRdb keeps only in-frame clones here, not all; method: immunoSEQ multiplex PCR. The sample shows tens of thousands of clones, approximately 86% of them seen only once. Sequenced sample: peripheral blood. Receptors were obtained from a woman between 65 and 79 years old with acute or convalescent COVID-19.

The rearrangement uses TRBV15 and TRBJ2-5, with 7 bases aligning to TRBD1. J lost 2 bases, V lost 0 bases, and 6 bases had no gene match. The CDR3 covers 16 residues. Looked up from germline, CDR1 is LNHNV and CDR2 is YYDKDF (reference sequence). CDR3 loop: CATSRDVGRGQETQYF. The CDR3 nucleotides are TGTGCCACCAGCAGAGATGTTGGCAGGGGGCAAGAGACCCAGTACTTC.

This chain joins TRBV6-4 and TRBJ1-6; D gene ambiguous. CDR1 MRHNA and CDR2 SNTAGT come from the germline V gene. The CDR3 sequence is 13 residues long. The V end was cut by 4 bases, the J end by 6 bases, with 7 bases between. CDR3 in amino acids: CASSANGNSPLHF. The CDR3 DNA sequence: TGTGCCAGCAGTGCAAACGGTAATTCACCCCTCCACTTT.

This chain links TRBV4-1 with TRBJ1-4, with D perhaps TRBD1 (5 bases). With 2 bases removed from V and 4 bases from J, the gap between germline ends came to 11 bases. The CDR3 contains 15 residues. Germline loops: CDR1 MGHRA, CDR2 YSYEKL. For the CDR3, the DNA is TGCGCCAGCAGCCAATCGAGGCAGGGTAATGAAAAACTGTTTTTT. Residues: CASSQSRQGNEKLFF.

The chain recombines TRBV29-1 with TRBJ1-3, with a weak D call TRBD1 (6 bases). V lost 2 bases and J lost 2, with 7 bases in between. This CDR3 is 13 amino acids long. Per germline, CDR1 SQVTM and CDR2 ANQGSEA. The CDR3 nucleotides read TGCAGCGTTGAACGGACAGCTGGAAACACCATATATTTT. Translating it yields CSVERTAGNTIYF.

The chain joins TRBV5-1 to TRBJ1-2; D possibly corresponds to TRBD1 (6 bases). The CDR3 is 14 residues long. Trimming took 3 bases from V and 3 from J, leaving 12 bases between them. Germline CDR1 reads SGHRS; CDR2 reads YFSETQ. This chain's CDR3 is CASSSTGSDYGYTF. CDR3 in DNA: TGCGCCAGCAGCTCGACAGGATCAGACTATGGCTACACCTTC.

J is TRBJ1-5 and V is TRBV19; 10 bases fit TRBD1. This CDR3 is 17 amino acids long. Germline-derived CDR1 and CDR2 are LNHDA and SQIVND (reference sequence). V lost 4 bases and J lost 0; bases outside the gene matches: 6. The CDR3 protein is CASSSTGTGDSNQPQHF. The CDR3 nucleotides read TGTGCCAGTAGTAGTACCGGGACAGGGGATAGCAATCAGCCCCAGCATTTT.

This clone has just one count. The chain carries TRBV5-1 and TRBJ2-3, with 9 nucleotides matching TRBD1. CDR3 length: 14 amino acids. The V segment lost 0 bases and the J segment 4 bases; nucleotides outside the gene matches: 0. Germline-derived CDR1 and CDR2 are SGHRS and YFSETQ. CDR3 amino acids: CASSLGDRADTQYF. CDR3 DNA sequence: TGCGCCAGCAGCTTGGGGGACAGGGCAGATACGCAGTATTTT.

The V and J genes are TRBV5-1 and TRBJ2-7; 8 bases are a match to TRBD2. The CDR3 has 14 amino acids. Unmatched junction bases numbered 3, after V lost 2 bases and J lost 2 bases. CDR1 is SGHRS, CDR2 YFSETQ, per germline. The CDR3 sequence is CASSLAGEAYEQYF. The CDR3 DNA is TGCGCCAGCAGCTTAGCGGGAGAAGCCTACGAGCAGTACTTC.

This clone occurred a few times. This rearrangement joins TRBV11-1 to TRBJ2-7; 8 positions agree with TRBD1. The length of the CDR3 is 16 residues. The germline V gene encodes CDR1 SGHAT and CDR2 FQDESV (reference sequence). V shed 2 bases, J shed 6 bases, and the junction held 12 bases outside the gene matches. The CDR3: CASSLKGNRGKSEQYF. The CDR3 coding sequence is TGTGCCAGCAGCTTAAAGGGGAACAGGGGGAAATCCGAGCAGTACTTC.

The chain combines TRBV7-2 with TRBJ1-6; D gene ambiguous. V was pared by 7 bases and J by 11 bases, with 15 bases between. This CDR3 comprises 13 residues. Germline V gene data show CDR1 as SGHTA and CDR2 as FQGNSA. The CDR3 DNA reads as TGTGCCAGCACACGTGCGAGAGCGGCACCCCTCCACTTT. Translating it yields CASTRARAAPLHF.

V usage is TRBV2 and J usage is TRBJ1-1; 8 bases are shared with TRBD1. The CDR3 extends over 16 amino acids. Germline CDR1 and CDR2: SNHLY and FYNNEI. Trimming removed 5 bases from V and 0 bases from J; junction bases left unmatched: 8. CDR3 amino acids: CASSQQGGGMNTEAFF. The DNA for the CDR3 is TGTGCCAGCAGTCAACAGGGGGGTGGCATGAACACTGAAGCTTTCTTT.

The V gene is TRBV28, the J gene TRBJ2-7; 10 positions match TRBD2. The CDR3 covers 18 residues. The V gene's germline CDR1 is MDHEN and CDR2 SYDVKM. V shed 5 bases, J shed 2 bases, and the junction held 15 bases outside the gene matches. CDR3 residues: CASSPTTSTSGKPYEQYF. In nucleotides, the CDR3 is TGTGCCAGCAGTCCAACAACCTCAACTAGCGGGAAGCCCTACGAGCAGTACTTC.

The chain joins TRBV28 to TRBJ2-2; tentative D call: TRBD1 (6 bases). The CDR3 has 14 residues. V lost 5 bases, J lost 5 bases, and 12 bases lay in between. Germline V lookup: CDR1 MDHEN, CDR2 SYDVKM. The DNA of the CDR3 is TGTGCCAGCAGTCTGACAGGACGAACCGGGGAGCTGTTTTTT. This sequence encodes CASSLTGRTGELFF.

The sample holds one count of this clone. This chain links TRBV19 with TRBJ2-4; the match to TRBD1 covers 12 bases. The length of the CDR3 is 14 residues. The V and J ends lost 3 bases and 8 bases, in that order; junction bases with no gene match: 2. CDR1 is LNHDA, CDR2 SQIVND, per germline (reference sequence). The DNA of the CDR3 is TGTGCCAGTAGTATTGGGACAGGGGGCTACATTCAGTACTTC. It encodes CASSIGTGGYIQYF.

J is TRBJ2-1 and V is TRBV5-6; TRBD1 matches at 10 bases. CDR3 length: 15 amino acids. Germline V gene data show CDR1 as SGHDT and CDR2 as YYEEEE. V shed 2 bases, J shed 3 bases, and the junction held 2 bases outside the gene matches. Here the CDR3 reads CASSFRDRGYNEQFF. The CDR3 DNA sequence: TGTGCCAGCAGCTTCCGGGACAGGGGCTACAATGAGCAGTTCTTC.

The rearrangement uses TRBV6-6 and TRBJ1-2, with 11 nucleotides matching TRBD1. The ends lost 4 bases at V and 8 bases at J; junction bases unmatched: 9. The CDR3 spans 15 residues. CDR1 and CDR2 from the germline V gene are MNHNY and SVGAGI (reference sequence). CDR3 amino acids: CASSFGQGASAGYTF. CDR3 nucleotide sequence: TGTGCCAGCAGTTTCGGACAGGGGGCGTCCGCAGGCTACACCTTC.

The chain joins TRBV28 to TRBJ2-3, with D perhaps TRBD1 (6 bases). The V gene lost 7 bases and the J gene lost 5 bases, with 22 bases spanning the gap. The CDR3 consists of 16 residues. The germline V gene has CDR1 MDHEN and CDR2 SYDVKM. The CDR3 DNA is TGTGCCAGCAATATACTAGGGGGTCAGTGGGGAGATACGCAGTATTTT. Protein: CASNILGGQWGDTQYF.

J is TRBJ2-1 and V is TRBV7-3, with a tentative D call TRBD2 (6 bases). V was clipped by 3 bases and J by 8 bases, with 8 bases between them. CDR3 length equals 12 residues. Germline V gene data show CDR1 as SGHTA and CDR2 as FQGTGA. Here the CDR3 reads CASSFRDYEQFF. CDR3 coding DNA: TGTGCCAGCAGCTTCCGGGACTATGAGCAGTTCTTC.

In this sample, this clone turned up a few times. The chain couples TRBV11-2 to TRBJ2-2; TRBD1 agrees at 8 bases. The germline V gene has CDR1 SGHAT and CDR2 FQNNGV. V was pared by 5 bases and J by 8 bases, with 10 bases of the junction left unmatched. This CDR3 has 15 amino acids. The CDR3 region is CASSKSQGAGGELFF. Here the CDR3 DNA reads TGTGCCAGCAGCAAATCCCAGGGGGCTGGGGGGGAGCTGTTTTTT. The entire variable domain, with the rest obtained from reference TRBV11-2 and TRBJ2-2, is as follows: EAGVAQSPRYKIIEKRQSVAFWCNPISGHATLYWYQQILGQGPKLLIQFQNNGVVDDSQLPKDRFSAERLKGVDSTLKIQPAKLEDSAVYLCASSKSQGAGGELFFGEGSRLTVL.

The chain combines TRBV9 with TRBJ2-7, with 12 nucleotides matching TRBD1. This CDR3 spans 19 amino acids. The V and J ends lost 1 base and 3 bases, in that order; junction bases with no gene match: 14. Germline-derived CDR1 and CDR2 are SGDLS and YYNGEE. CDR3 bases: TGTGCCAGCAGCGTAAGTTGGGTCCCGGGACAGGGGGCTGGCTACGAGCAGTACTTC. This translates into CASSVSWVPGQGAGYEQYF.

CDR3 DNA sequence: TGTGCCAGCAGCTTAGAGGAGGGCAATCAGCCCCAGCATTTT. Translating gives CASSLEEGNQPQHF. V gene TRBV7-6 combines with J gene TRBJ1-5; D is unclear. CDR1 and CDR2 (germline): SGHVS, FNYEAQ. V shed 1 base and J shed 2 bases, with 6 bases lying between them. The length of the CDR3 is 14 residues.

The chain is built from TRBV3-1 (or the pseudogene TRBV3-2) and TRBJ1-6; D might be TRBD1 (6 bases). There are 14 residues in the CDR3. CDR1 and CDR2 from the germline V gene are LGHDT and YNNKEL (reference sequence). Trimming took 4 bases from V and 7 from J, leaving 11 bases between them. The CDR3 DNA is TGTGCCAGCAGCCTGGACAGCTTCAATTCACCCCTCCACTTT. Translating it yields CASSLDSFNSPLHF.